This TCR beta chain was identified in a study of Graves' ophthalmopathy and Graves' hyperthyroidism. Study-wide findings and caveats: Forecasting of ophthalmopathy progression by the model achieved around 68% sensitivity and approximately 72% specificity.

All donors with ophthalmopathy were recorded as having moderate-to-severe activity, CAS ≥3, NOSPECS ≥4 and a duration under 3 months. Orbital computed tomography, together with clinical symptoms, serum thyroxine, TRAb and thyroid ultrasound, was used for diagnosis. Out of 9.5 to 10 ml of fresh peripheral blood, PBMCs were obtained. This clonotype showed up many times. Its matching antigen is unknown. This CDR3 region has 15 residues. The germline V and J ends were trimmed by 2 bases and 2 bases, with 10 bases remaining between them. CDR1 and CDR2 from the germline V gene are MNHNS and SASEGT. The authors amplified TCR beta CDR3 regions, and they did so from RNA transcripts for repertoire sequencing. First-round RT-PCR with HTBI primers preceded a second-round multiplex PCR. MiXCR, run by TCRdb on the multiplex PCR reads, gives a single entry per CDR3 protein. The repertoire holds about 480,000 distinct CDR3 sequences, with over 13% as singletons.

The chain joins TRBV6-1 to TRBJ1-5; tentatively, D is TRBD1 (6 bases). The specimen was blood. This TCR came from a woman aged 25 to 39 with Graves' ophthalmopathy. The CDR3 protein is CASSEQGIGNQPQHF. The CDR3 nucleotides are TGTGCCAGCAGTGAACAGGGGATCGGCAATCAGCCCCAGCATTTT.